The clone carrying this TCR beta chain was seen a handful of times. Germline assignment: CDR1 MNHNY and CDR2 SVGAGI (reference sequence). The trim removed 2 bases at V and 5 bases at J, leaving 9 bases unmatched. The CDR3 has 16 amino acids. Those who donated were healthy bone marrow donors. These data are taken from a study of cytomegalovirus exposure and HLA in healthy donors. The PCR used 60 Vbeta and 13 Jbeta primers. Measured with immunoSEQ multiplex PCR; TCRdb has only the in-frame clones, and not every one. The sample has tens of thousands of clones; roughly 74% are singletons. The V and J genes are TRBV6-6 and TRBJ1-1, with 9 bases fitting TRBD1. The sample taken for sequencing was PBMCs. The origin of this receptor is a woman in her 30s in good health and CMV-seropositive. CDR3 in DNA: TGTGCCAGCAGTTACGCTGGGGGACAGGGAAAAACTGAAGCTTTCTTT. This codes for CASSYAGGQGKTEAFF.